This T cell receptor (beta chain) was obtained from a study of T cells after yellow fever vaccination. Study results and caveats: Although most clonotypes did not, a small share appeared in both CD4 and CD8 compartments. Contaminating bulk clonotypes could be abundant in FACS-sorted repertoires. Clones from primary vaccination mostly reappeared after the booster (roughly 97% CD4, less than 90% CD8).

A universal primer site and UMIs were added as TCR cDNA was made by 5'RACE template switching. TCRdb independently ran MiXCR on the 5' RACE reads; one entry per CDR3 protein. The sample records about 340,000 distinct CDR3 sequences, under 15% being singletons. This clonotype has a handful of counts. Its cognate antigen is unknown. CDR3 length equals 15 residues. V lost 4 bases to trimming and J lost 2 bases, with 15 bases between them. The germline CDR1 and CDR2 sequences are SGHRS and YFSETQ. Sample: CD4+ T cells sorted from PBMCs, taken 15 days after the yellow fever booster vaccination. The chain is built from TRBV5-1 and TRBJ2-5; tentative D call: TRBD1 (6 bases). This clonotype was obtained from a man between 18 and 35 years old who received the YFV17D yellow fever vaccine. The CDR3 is CASSVQSGVQETQYF. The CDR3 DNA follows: TGCGCCAGCAGCGTCCAGTCAGGGGTGCAAGAGACCCAGTACTTC. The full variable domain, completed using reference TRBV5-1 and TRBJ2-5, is KAGVTQTPRYLIKTRGQQVTLSCSPISGHRSVSWYQQTPGQGLQFLFEYFSETQRNKGNFPGRFSGRQFSNSRSEMNVSTLELGDSALYLCASSVQSGVQETQYFGPGTRLLVL.